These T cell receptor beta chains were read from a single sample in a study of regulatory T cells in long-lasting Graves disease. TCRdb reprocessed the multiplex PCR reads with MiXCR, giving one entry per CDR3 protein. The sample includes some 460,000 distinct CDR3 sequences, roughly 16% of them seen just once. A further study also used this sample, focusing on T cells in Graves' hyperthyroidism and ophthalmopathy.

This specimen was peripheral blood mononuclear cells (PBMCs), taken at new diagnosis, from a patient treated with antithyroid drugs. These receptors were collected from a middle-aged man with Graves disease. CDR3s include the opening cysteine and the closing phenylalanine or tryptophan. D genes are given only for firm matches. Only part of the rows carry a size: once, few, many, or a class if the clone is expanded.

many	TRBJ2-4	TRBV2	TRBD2	CASTSSGLAGNIQYF	TGTGCCAGCACTTCATCTGGGTTAGCGGGCAACATTCAGTACTTC
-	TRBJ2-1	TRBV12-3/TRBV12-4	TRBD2	CASSLDLAGQPYNEQFF	TGTGCCAGCAGTTTAGATCTAGCGGGACAACCCTACAATGAGCAGTTCTTC
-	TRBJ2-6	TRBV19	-	CASTPFGRSSGANVLTF	TGTGCCAGTACCCCCTTTGGGAGGAGCTCTGGGGCCAACGTCCTGACTTTC
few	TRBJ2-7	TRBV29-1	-	CSVEEPGRYEQYF	TGCAGCGTTGAAGAACCAGGCCGTTACGAGCAGTACTTC
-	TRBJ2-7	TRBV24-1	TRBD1	CATSDGTGNSYEQYF	TGTGCCACCAGTGATGGGACAGGGAATTCCTACGAGCAGTACTTC
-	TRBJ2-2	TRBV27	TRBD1	CASSRTGPANTGELLF	TGTGCCAGCAGTAGGACAGGGCCCGCGAACACCGGGGAGCTGCTTTTT
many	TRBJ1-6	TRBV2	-	CASSEEGLRDGSPLHF	TGTGCCAGCAGTGAGGAAGGGTTGAGAGATGGTTCACCCCTCCACTTT
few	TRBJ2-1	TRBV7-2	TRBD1	CASSLLGTGGEQFF	TGTGCCAGCAGCTTACTAGGGACAGGGGGTGAGCAGTTCTTC
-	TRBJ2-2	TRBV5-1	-	CASSLVPTGELFF	TGCGCCAGCAGCTTGGTACCCACCGGGGAGCTGTTTTTT
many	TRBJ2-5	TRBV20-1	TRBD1	CSGPTGDETQYF	TGCAGTGGCCCGACAGGGGATGAGACCCAGTACTTC
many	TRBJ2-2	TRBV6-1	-	CASRPTSSANTGELFF	TGTGCCAGCAGACCCACTTCTAGCGCCAACACCGGGGAGCTGTTTTTT
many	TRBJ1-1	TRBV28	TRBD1	CASSLWTGGEAFF	TGTGCCAGCAGTTTGTGGACAGGGGGTGAAGCTTTCTTT
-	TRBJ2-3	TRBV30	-	CAWNLGGTDTQYF	TGTGCCTGGAATCTAGGAGGGACAGATACGCAGTATTTT
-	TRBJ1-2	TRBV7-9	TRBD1	CASSYTGGDGYTF	TGTGCCAGCAGCTACACAGGGGGCGATGGCTACACCTTC
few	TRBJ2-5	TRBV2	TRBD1	CASLSGTGEETQYF	TGTGCCAGTTTGTCCGGGACAGGGGAAGAGACCCAGTACTTC
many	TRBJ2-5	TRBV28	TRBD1	CASSFRGRGPQETQYF	TGTGCCAGCAGTTTCAGGGGGCGAGGGCCCCAAGAGACCCAGTACTTC
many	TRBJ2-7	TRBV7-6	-	CASSPDRDGSYEQYF	TGTGCCAGCAGCCCCGATAGGGACGGCTCCTACGAGCAGTACTTC
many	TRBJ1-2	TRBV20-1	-	CSAADSYGYTF	TGCAGTGCAGCTGACAGCTATGGCTACACCTTC
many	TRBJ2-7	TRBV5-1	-	CASSLGLVSYEQYF	TGCGCCAGCAGCTTGGGTCTTGTTTCCTACGAGCAGTACTTC
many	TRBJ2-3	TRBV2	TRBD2	CASRSSGSSTDTQYF	TGTGCCAGCAGGTCTAGCGGGAGCAGCACAGATACGCAGTATTTT
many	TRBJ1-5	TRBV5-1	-	CASSGGFDQPQHF	TGCGCCAGCAGCGGGGGCTTCGATCAGCCCCAGCATTTT
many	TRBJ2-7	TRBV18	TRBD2	CASSPVAGGYEQYF	TGTGCCAGCTCACCAGTAGCGGGAGGGTACGAGCAGTACTTC
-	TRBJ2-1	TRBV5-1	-	CASRLRDNYYNEQFF	TGCGCCAGCAGATTGAGGGACAACTACTACAATGAGCAGTTCTTC
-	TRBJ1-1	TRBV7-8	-	CASSGSGSNTEAFF	TGTGCCAGCAGCGGATCAGGGTCGAACACTGAAGCTTTCTTT
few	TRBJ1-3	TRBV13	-	CASSPRRASGNTIYF	TGTGCCAGCAGCCCCCGAAGGGCCTCTGGAAACACCATATATTTT
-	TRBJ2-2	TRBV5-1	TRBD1	CASTRPQGDTGELFF	TGCGCCAGCACCCGGCCGCAGGGGGACACCGGGGAGCTGTTTTTT
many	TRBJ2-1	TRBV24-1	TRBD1	CATSDGTGVYNEQFF	TGTGCCACCAGTGACGGGACAGGGGTGTACAATGAGCAGTTCTTC
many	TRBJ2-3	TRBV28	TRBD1	CASSPGTGKDTQYF	TGTGCCAGCAGTCCCGGGACAGGGAAAGATACGCAGTATTTT
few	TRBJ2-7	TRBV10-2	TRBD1	CASSKGQGRSYEQYF	TGCGCCAGCAGTAAGGGACAGGGAAGATCATACGAGCAGTACTTC
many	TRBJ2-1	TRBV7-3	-	CASSSGSPYNEQFF	TGTGCCAGCAGTTCCGGGTCGCCCTACAATGAGCAGTTCTTC
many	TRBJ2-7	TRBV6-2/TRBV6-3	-	CASRSYEQYF	TGTGCCAGCAGGAGCTACGAGCAGTACTTC
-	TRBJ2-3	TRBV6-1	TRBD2	CASSELAGGSTDTQYF	TGTGCCAGCAGTGAACTAGCGGGAGGCAGCACAGATACGCAGTATTTT
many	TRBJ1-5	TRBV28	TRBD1	CASTMRGQGASQPQHF	TGTGCCAGCACCATGAGGGGGCAGGGGGCTAGTCAGCCCCAGCATTTT
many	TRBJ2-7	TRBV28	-	CASSLSRGRDYEQYF	TGTGCCAGCAGTTTATCCCGGGGACGGGACTACGAGCAGTACTTC
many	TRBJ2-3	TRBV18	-	CASSPPSPGHRTDTQYF	TGTGCCAGCTCACCACCCTCCCCGGGACACCGCACAGATACGCAGTATTTT
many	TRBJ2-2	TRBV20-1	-	CSASRDWAGELFF	TGCAGTGCTAGCCGTGATTGGGCCGGGGAGCTGTTTTTT
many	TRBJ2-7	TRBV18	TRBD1	CASSPGTDEQYF	TGTGCCAGCTCACCGGGGACAGACGAGCAGTACTTC
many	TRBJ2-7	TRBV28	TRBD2	CASSLGPSGSFYEQYF	TGTGCCAGCAGTTTGGGGCCTAGCGGGAGTTTCTACGAGCAGTACTTC
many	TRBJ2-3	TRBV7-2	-	CASSPPADTQYF	TGTGCCAGCAGCCCCCCGGCAGATACGCAGTATTTT
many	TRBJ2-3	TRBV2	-	CASSRGVLGPTDTQYF	TGTGCCAGCAGTAGGGGGGTCCTAGGACCAACAGATACGCAGTATTTT
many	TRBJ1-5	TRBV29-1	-	CSVRPDSPNQPQHF	TGCAGCGTTAGGCCTGACAGTCCGAATCAGCCCCAGCATTTT
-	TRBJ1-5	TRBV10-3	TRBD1	CATHRTGSGQPQHF	TGTGCCACCCACAGGACAGGGTCTGGTCAGCCCCAGCATTTT
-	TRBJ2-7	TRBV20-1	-	CSARDLRLAFSCEQYF	TGCAGTGCTAGAGATCTACGGCTAGCTTTCTCCTGCGAGCAGTACTTC
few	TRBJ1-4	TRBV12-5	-	CASGPGRNNEKLFF	TGTGCTAGTGGTCCCGGACGGAATAATGAAAAACTGTTTTTT
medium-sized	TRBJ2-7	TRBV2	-	CASMGSPTRREQYF	TGTGCCAGCATGGGCTCACCCACGAGAAGGGAGCAGTACTTC
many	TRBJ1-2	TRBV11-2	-	CASTHGNYGYTF	TGTGCCAGCACCCATGGGAACTATGGCTACACCTTC
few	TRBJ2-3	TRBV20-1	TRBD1	CSARRTGITDTQYF	TGCAGTGCTAGAAGGACAGGGATCACAGATACGCAGTATTTT
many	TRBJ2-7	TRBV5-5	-	CASSLPGHSYEQYF	TGTGCCAGCAGCTTGCCGGGACATTCCTACGAGCAGTACTTC
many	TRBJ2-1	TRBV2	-	CASTQMGLSYNEQFF	TGTGCCAGCACTCAAATGGGTTTATCCTACAATGAGCAGTTCTTC
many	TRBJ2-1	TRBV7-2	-	CASSLAAGSYNEQFF	TGTGCCAGCAGCTTAGCGGCGGGGTCCTACAATGAGCAGTTCTTC
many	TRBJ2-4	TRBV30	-	CAWRGWGKNIQYF	TGTGCCTGGAGGGGGTGGGGCAAAAACATTCAGTACTTC
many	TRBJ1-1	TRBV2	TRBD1	CASSVGQGAYAEAFF	TGTGCCAGCAGTGTCGGGCAGGGGGCGTACGCTGAAGCTTTCTTT
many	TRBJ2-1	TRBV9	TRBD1	CASSVSPGQGASSSYNEQFF	TGTGCCAGCAGCGTGAGCCCGGGACAGGGGGCGTCCAGCTCCTACAATGAGCAGTTCTTC
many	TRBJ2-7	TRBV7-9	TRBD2	CASSLVSDLAGYEQYF	TGTGCCAGCAGCTTAGTCAGTGATTTAGCGGGATACGAGCAGTACTTC
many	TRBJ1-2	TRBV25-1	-	CASSELGSSNYGYTF	TGTGCCAGCAGTGAACTGGGCAGCTCTAACTATGGCTACACCTTC
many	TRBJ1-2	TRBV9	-	CASSVGMGPAYGYTF	TGTGCCAGCAGCGTAGGGATGGGACCGGCCTATGGCTACACCTTC
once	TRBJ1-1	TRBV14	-	CASSQGRPGQRWTEAFF	TGTGCCAGCAGCCAAGGGCGACCGGGCCAGAGGTGGACTGAAGCTTTCTTT